The 4 T cell receptor beta chains below were found in one sample sequenced in a study of cytomegalovirus exposure and HLA in healthy donors. PCR primers comprised 60 Vbeta and 13 Jbeta primers. This table comes from immunoSEQ multiplex PCR, and its TCRdb copy is limited to in-frame clones, with some not included. The data show 150,000 to 200,000 clones, about 80% seen once. Sequencing was done on a sample of PBMCs. The receptors were gathered from a man in his fifties in good health and CMV-seropositive.

This chain connects TRBV28 to TRBJ2-5; TRBD1 matches at 10 bases. The V and J ends lost 6 bases and 1 base, in that order; junction bases with no gene match: 2. The CDR3 extends over 14 amino acids. CDR1 is MDHEN and CDR2 is SYDVKM in the germline V gene. CDR3 DNA sequence: TGTGCCAGCAGACGGACAGGGGGCCAAGAGACCCAGTACTTC. Amino acids: CASRRTGGQETQYF.

This clone has a handful of counts. This sequence joins TRBV5-6 and TRBJ2-7; 9 bases fit TRBD1. CDR3 length: 14 amino acids. The germline gives CDR1 SGHDT, CDR2 YYEEEE. Losses at the gene ends were 3 bases for V and 10 bases for J; bases not matched to a gene: 11. This CDR3 reads CASSSYGQGREQYF. DNA for the CDR3: TGTGCCAGCAGCTCCTACGGACAGGGGAGGGAACAGTACTTC.

The chain uses TRBV29-1 and TRBJ2-5; TRBD2 matches at 9 bases. Germline V lookup: CDR1 SQVTM, CDR2 ANQGSEA. This CDR3 has 14 residues. With 4 bases clipped from V and 2 bases from J, the junction kept 5 bases outside the gene matches. CDR3 sequence: CSVALAGEQETQYF. DNA for the CDR3: TGCAGCGTTGCGTTAGCGGGGGAACAAGAGACCCAGTACTTC. Using reference TRBV29-1 and TRBJ2-5 for the parts outside the CDR3, the full variable domain is SAVISQKPSRDICQRGTSLTIQCQVDSQVTMMFWYRQQPGQSLTLIATANQGSEATYESGFVIDKFPISRPNLTFSTLTVSNMSPEDSSIYLCSVALAGEQETQYFGPGTRLLVL.

A single count supports this clone. CDR3: CASRSDRGPNYEQYV. In DNA, the CDR3 is TGTGCCAGCCGGTCGGACAGGGGGCCAAACTACGAGCAGTACGTC. The V call is TRBV6-5, the J call TRBJ2-7, with TRBD1 identical over 11 bases. Germline V gene data show CDR1 as MNHEY and CDR2 as SVGAGI. V lost 8 bases, J lost 3 bases, and 9 bases stayed unmatched. The CDR3 sequence is 15 residues long.